Listed below are T cell receptor beta chains from one sample, sequenced in a study of shared clonotypes between healthy human individuals. Measured with immunoSEQ multiplex PCR; TCRdb has only the in-frame clones, and not every one. The sample has about 2.4 million clones, approximately 93% seen once. What was sequenced was naive CD4+ T cells from PBMCs. The receptors shown here come from a man aged 18 to 35 in good health. Some clones in this sample may be carry-over from other donors' samples. CDR3s include the opening cysteine and the closing phenylalanine or tryptophan. The D gene is left open where the match is weak. Clone size appears in some rows only: once, few, many, or a class for an expanded clone.

J,V,length,D,size,DNA,CDR3
TRBJ1-2,TRBV2,13,.,few,TGTGCCAGCAGTGAACAAGGAGACTATGGCTACACCTTC,CASSEQGDYGYTF
TRBJ1-1,TRBV29-1,13,.,.,TGCAGCGGAATAGATCCGGACAGACTTGAAGCTTTCTTT,CSGIDPDRLEAFF
TRBJ2-7,TRBV5-5,14,.,once,TGTGCCAGCAGCTTTGGAGATTTTCGTTACGAGCAGTACTTC,CASSFGDFRYEQYF
TRBJ2-7,TRBV7-8,16,.,.,TGTGCCAGCAGCGTATCCGGGACTTTACCGACCTACGAGCAGTACTTC,CASSVSGTLPTYEQYF
TRBJ2-1,TRBV27,14,.,.,TGTGCCAGCAGTTTTTGGAGCTCCTACAATGAGCAGTTCTTC,CASSFWSSYNEQFF
TRBJ1-1,TRBV6-5,14,.,.,TGTGCCAGCAACCCAACCGGGAGAGACACTGAAGCTTTCTTT,CASNPTGRDTEAFF
TRBJ2-5,TRBV15,14,.,.,TGTGCCACCAGACATCCCCAGGCTGGAGAGACCCAGTACTTC,CATRHPQAGETQYF
TRBJ1-1,TRBV4-3,14,.,.,TGCGCCAGCAGCCTCTCGGCGGAGAACACTGAAGCTTTCTTT,CASSLSAENTEAFF
TRBJ2-7,TRBV30,11,.,.,TGTGCCTGGAGTTCCACCTACGAGCAGTACTTC,CAWSSTYEQYF
TRBJ2-1,TRBV30,13,TRBD1,.,TGTGCCTGGAGGACAGGGACCTACAATGAGCAGTTCTTC,CAWRTGTYNEQFF
TRBJ1-3,TRBV4-2,16,.,.,TGTGCCAGCAGCCAAGCCGCAGTCTCGGGTGGAAACACCATATATTTT,CASSQAAVSGGNTIYF
TRBJ1-1,TRBV21-1,13,.,.,TGTGCCAGCAGCAGCCCTCGAAGGGGGTACGCTTTCTTT,CASSSPRRGYAFF
TRBJ2-2,TRBV9,16,TRBD2,.,TGTGCCAGCAGCAGAGAGGGGAGGGCCAACACCGGGGAGCTGTTTTTT,CASSREGRANTGELFF
TRBJ2-2,TRBV19,14,.,.,TGTGCCAGTAGTATGACGGGGAACACCGGGGAGCTGTTTTTT,CASSMTGNTGELFF
TRBJ2-5,TRBV27,15,.,.,TGTGCCAGCAGTTTCCGTAAGGACAGCCAAGAGACCCAGTACTTC,CASSFRKDSQETQYF
TRBJ2-5,TRBV20-1,11,.,.,TGCAGTGCTAGTTCTAGAGAGACCCAGTACTTC,CSASSRETQYF
TRBJ1-5,TRBV28,16,.,.,TGTGCCAGCAGTTCCTCGGGACGCCATAGCAATCAGCCCCAGCATTTT,CASSSSGRHSNQPQHF
TRBJ1-1,TRBV23-1,12,TRBD1,.,TGCGCCAGCAGTGGGGACAGCCTTCGTGGTTTCTTT,CASSGDSLRGFF
TRBJ2-1,TRBV7-6,18,TRBD1,.,TGTGCCAGCAGCTCAACTGGACAGGGGCCGACCTCCTACAATGAGCAGTTCTTC,CASSSTGQGPTSYNEQFF
TRBJ2-3,TRBV11-1,14,.,.,TGTGCCAGCAGCTTATACGACACAACAGATACGCAGTATTTT,CASSLYDTTDTQYF
TRBJ2-1,TRBV4-2,14,.,.,TGTGCCAGCAGCTTCGGGACTTCTTACAATGAGCAGTTCTTC,CASSFGTSYNEQFF
TRBJ2-1,TRBV5-5,14,.,.,TGTGCCAGCAGCTTTCGGGGCCCATACAATGAGCAGTTCTTC,CASSFRGPYNEQFF
TRBJ1-4,TRBV11-2,15,TRBD1,.,TGTGCCAGCAGCTTAGCAGGGGGCAGAAATGAAAAACTGTTTTTT,CASSLAGGRNEKLFF
TRBJ2-7,TRBV25-1,17,TRBD1,.,TGTGCCAGCAGTGAAACAAGACCGGGACAGGGGTCCTACGAGCAGTACTTC,CASSETRPGQGSYEQYF
TRBJ2-2,TRBV5-1,16,TRBD2,.,TGCGCCAGCAGCTGGGGGACTAGCGGGACGACCGGGGAGCTGTTTTTT,CASSWGTSGTTGELFF
TRBJ2-2,TRBV29-1,11,.,.,TGCAGCGTTGAGGAGACCGGGGAGCTGTTTTTT,CSVEETGELFF
TRBJ2-1,TRBV18,13,.,.,TGTGCCAGCTCACTCCTCGAGGGCGATGAGCAGTTCTTC,CASSLLEGDEQFF
TRBJ1-1,TRBV15,16,.,.,TGTGCCACCAGCAGAGGACGAGGGAAGGATGGCACTGAAGCTTTCTTT,CATSRGRGKDGTEAFF
TRBJ2-2,TRBV27,14,.,.,TGTGCCAGCAGATTTAGACATAACACCGGGGAGCTGTTTTTT,CASRFRHNTGELFF
TRBJ2-7,TRBV15,13,.,.,TGTGCCACCAGCAGAGGTCCGGCGGGGGAGCAGTACTTC,CATSRGPAGEQYF
TRBJ1-1,TRBV5-4,14,.,.,TGTGCCAGCAGCTTATCCCGCAGGGAACCTGAAGCTTTCTTT,CASSLSRREPEAFF